This T cell receptor beta chain comes out of a study of T cells after yellow fever vaccination. Points from the study as a whole: In FACS-sorted repertoires, abundant clonotypes from the bulk population could appear as contaminants. Post-booster repertoires contained most primary-vaccination clones again (roughly 95% CD4, approximately 86% CD8). Only a minor proportion of clonotypes was detected across both CD4 and CD8 compartments.

Germline V CDR1 and CDR2: LGHDT, YNNKEL (reference sequence). V trimming: 8 bases; J trimming: 8 bases; junction bases outside the gene matches: 12. The CDR3 is 14 residues long. MiXCR, run by TCRdb on the 5' RACE reads, gives a single entry per CDR3 protein. The table lists hundreds of thousands of distinct CDR3 sequences, about an eighth of them singletons, with 3% to 4% in the top ten. Details on this clonotype: Its target is unknown.

Sequenced material: CD4+ T cells sorted from PBMCs, taken 15 days after the yellow fever booster vaccination. This TCR was recovered from a man aged 18 to 29 who received the YFV17D yellow fever vaccine. The chain combines TRBV3-1 with TRBJ1-2; 9 bases align to TRBD1. CDR3 loop: CASGRPGQGGGYTF. The CDR3 bases are TGTGCCAGCGGGAGACCGGGACAGGGTGGAGGCTACACCTTC. The full variable domain, rest sourced from reference TRBV3-1 and TRBJ1-2, is DTAVSQTPKYLVTQMGNDKSIKCEQNLGHDTMYWYKQDSKKFLKIMFSYNNKELIINETVPNRFSPKSPDKAHLNLHINSLELGDSAVYFCASGRPGQGGGYTFGSGTRLTVV.